This T cell receptor (beta chain) was recorded in a study of cytomegalovirus exposure and HLA in healthy donors. Study results and caveats: Rarity held for most TCR sequences, but there were some public TCRs that occurred in many donors.

The germline V gene encodes CDR1 LNHNV and CDR2 YYDKDF (reference sequence). The CDR3 is 14 amino acids. V lost 0 bases to trimming and J lost 6 bases, with 11 bases between them. Primers: 60 Vbeta forward and 13 Jbeta reverse. Profiled with immunoSEQ multiplex PCR; TCRdb holds only in-frame clones, not every one. The sample yields around 140,000 clones, roughly 70% seen once. Comment on this clone: Its antigen is unknown.

The sample consisted of PBMCs. The source of this sequence is a man younger than 45 in good health and CMV-seronegative. The chain has TRBV15 and TRBJ1-2; D is perhaps TRBD1 (5 bases). CDR3 DNA: TGTGCCACCAGCAGAGATCTAAAGGGGCATGGCTACACCTTC. This codes for CATSRDLKGHGYTF.